The present T cell receptor (beta chain) was sequenced within a study of T cell responses to AZD1222 COVID-19 vaccine. The study, taken as a whole, reports: Dominant CD4 TCR responses targeted spike regions 160-218 and 743-854.

The CDR3 has 16 amino acids. V lost 6 bases, J lost 7 bases, and 9 bases stayed unmatched. Germline assignment: CDR1 SGHRS and CDR2 YFSETQ. Data came from immunoSEQ multiplex PCR; TCRdb stores just in-frame clones and leaves some out. The profile shows 150,000 or so clones, around 93% of them singletons. As for this clone: Its matching antigen is unknown.

The receptor's source is an adult in good health. Specimen: peripheral blood, collected on day 0 of AZD1222 vaccination. This chain links TRBV5-1 with TRBJ2-1, with 14 positions matching TRBD2. The DNA of the CDR3 is TGCGCCAGCACCCTGGGGACTAGCGGGAGTAGGAATGAGCAGTTCTTC. Protein: CASTLGTSGSRNEQFF. The whole variable domain, filled in from reference TRBV5-1 and TRBJ2-1, reads KAGVTQTPRYLIKTRGQQVTLSCSPISGHRSVSWYQQTPGQGLQFLFEYFSETQRNKGNFPGRFSGRQFSNSRSEMNVSTLELGDSALYLCASTLGTSGSRNEQFFGPGTRLTVL.